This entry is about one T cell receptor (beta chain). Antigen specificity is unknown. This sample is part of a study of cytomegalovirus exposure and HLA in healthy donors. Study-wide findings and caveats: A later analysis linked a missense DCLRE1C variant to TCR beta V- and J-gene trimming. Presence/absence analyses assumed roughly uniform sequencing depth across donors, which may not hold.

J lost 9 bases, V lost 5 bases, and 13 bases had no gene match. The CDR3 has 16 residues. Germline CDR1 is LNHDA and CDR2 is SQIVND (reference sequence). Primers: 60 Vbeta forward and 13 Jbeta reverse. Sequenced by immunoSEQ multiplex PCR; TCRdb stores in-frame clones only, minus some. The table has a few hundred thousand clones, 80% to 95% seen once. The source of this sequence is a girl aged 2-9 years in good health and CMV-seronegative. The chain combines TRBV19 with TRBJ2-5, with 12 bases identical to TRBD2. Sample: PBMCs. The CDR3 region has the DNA TGTGCCAGTAGTCCCACTGGACTAGCGGGATGGGTGGCCCAGTACTTC. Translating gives CASSPTGLAGWVAQYF.